A selection of T cell receptor beta chains follows, all from one sample in a study of Ad26.COV2.S vaccination and SARS-CoV-2 variants. Measured with immunoSEQ multiplex PCR; TCRdb has only the in-frame clones, and not every one. Among fewer than 150,000 clones, approximately 90% were seen once, and the ten largest hold 5%. The sample here was peripheral blood, taken after recovery from COVID-19. The source of these receptors is a human donor who had recovered from COVID-19. Each CDR3 is given with its conserved first and last residue. D genes are given only for firm matches. Size is stated for part of the rows, as once, few or many counts, or as a class when the clone is expanded.

clone_size,d_call,v_call,j_call,cdr3_aa,cdr3_nt
NA,NA,TRBV4-1,TRBJ1-3,CASSQDDTAGNTIYF,TGCGCCAGCAGCCAAGACGACACGGCTGGAAACACCATATATTTT
NA,NA,TRBV15,TRBJ1-1,CATSRGGNTEAFF,TGTGCCACCAGCAGAGGTGGGAACACTGAAGCTTTCTTT
once,TRBD2,TRBV5-4,TRBJ2-4,CASSPGRAGNIQYF,TGTGCCAGCAGCCCCGGGAGGGCAGGGAACATTCAGTACTTC
NA,NA,TRBV27,TRBJ1-5,CASSLQGGQPQHF,TGTGCCAGCAGTTTACAGGGTGGGCAGCCCCAGCATTTT
NA,NA,TRBV19,TRBJ1-2,CASSPPPAWNYGYTF,TGTGCCAGTAGTCCGCCGCCAGCCTGGAACTATGGCTACACCTTC
NA,NA,TRBV3-1/TRBV3-2,TRBJ1-6,CASSQALGGGPSPLHF,TGTGCCAGCAGCCAAGCTTTGGGCGGGGGACCTTCACCCCTCCACTTT
NA,NA,TRBV28,TRBJ2-7,CASSPDGRYEQYF,TGTGCCAGCAGCCCGGATGGCCGCTACGAGCAGTACTTC
NA,NA,TRBV11-2,TRBJ2-1,CASSLEFRGVGNEQFF,TGTGCCAGCAGCTTAGAGTTCAGGGGGGTGGGCAATGAGCAGTTCTTC
NA,NA,TRBV4-3,TRBJ1-1,CASSQVRQMNTEAFF,TGCGCCAGCAGCCAAGTGAGGCAAATGAACACTGAAGCTTTCTTT
NA,NA,TRBV6-1,TRBJ1-1,CASSEVGQGYYEAFF,TGTGCCAGCAGTGAAGTGGGCCAGGGGTACTATGAAGCTTTCTTT
NA,NA,TRBV28,TRBJ1-4,CASSPRSAREKLFF,TGTGCCAGCAGCCCGAGGTCGGCTCGGGAAAAACTGTTTTTT
few,NA,TRBV7-2,TRBJ1-3,CASSPDINSGNTIYF,TGTGCCAGCAGCCCCGACATAAACTCTGGAAACACCATATATTTT
NA,NA,TRBV7-2,TRBJ2-7,CASSSYVANEQYF,TGTGCCAGCAGCTCGTACGTCGCGAACGAGCAGTACTTC
NA,TRBD2,TRBV18,TRBJ2-4,CASSPVAGGLKNIQYF,TGTGCCAGCTCACCGGTAGCGGGGGGACTTAAAAACATTCAGTACTTC
NA,TRBD1,TRBV5-6,TRBJ2-7,CASSPDRGSLGEQYF,TGTGCCAGCAGCCCGGACAGGGGTAGTTTGGGCGAGCAGTACTTC
NA,TRBD1,TRBV28,TRBJ1-2,CASTLPGTANYGYTF,TGTGCCAGCACCCTTCCCGGGACAGCTAACTATGGCTACACCTTC
NA,NA,TRBV9,TRBJ2-2,CASSGTGELFF,TGTGCCAGCAGCGGGACCGGGGAGCTGTTTTTT
medium-sized,TRBD2,TRBV6-2/TRBV6-3,TRBJ2-7,CASSSAGGGPYEQYF,TGTGCCAGCAGTTCTGCGGGCGGGGGGCCTTACGAGCAGTACTTC